A selection of T cell receptor beta chains follows, all from one sample in a study of blood T cell repertoires in COVID-19. Sequenced by immunoSEQ multiplex PCR; TCRdb stores in-frame clones only, minus some. The top ten clones hold around 4% of a sample with approximately 150,000 clones, 80% to 90% of them seen once. The sequenced material came from peripheral blood. Receptors originate from a woman aged 70-85 years with acute or convalescent COVID-19. The CDR3 runs from the conserved cysteine through the conserved F or W. The D gene is left open where the match is weak.

j_gene: TRBJ1-5; v_gene: TRBV30; d_gene: .; CDR3aa: CAWSRDGSNQPQHF; CDR3nt: TGTGCCTGGAGTCGGGATGGGAGCAATCAGCCCCAGCATTTT
j_gene: TRBJ1-2; v_gene: TRBV9; d_gene: .; CDR3aa: CASSVTQGRGSYTF; CDR3nt: TGTGCCAGCAGCGTGACTCAGGGTAGGGGTAGCTACACCTTC
j_gene: TRBJ1-2; v_gene: TRBV18; d_gene: .; CDR3aa: CASSPGTVRVHGYTF; CDR3nt: TGTGCCAGCTCACCAGGCACAGTCAGGGTCCATGGCTACACCTTC
j_gene: TRBJ2-3; v_gene: TRBV7-9; d_gene: TRBD1; CDR3aa: CASSLIPGQGYEDTQYF; CDR3nt: TGTGCCAGCAGCCTAATCCCGGGACAGGGGTACGAAGATACGCAGTATTTT
j_gene: TRBJ2-1; v_gene: TRBV18; d_gene: TRBD2; CDR3aa: CASSRLAGSYNEQFF; CDR3nt: TGTGCCAGCTCACGTCTAGCGGGATCCTACAATGAGCAGTTCTTC
j_gene: TRBJ1-2; v_gene: TRBV19; d_gene: TRBD1; CDR3aa: CASSSSGQGIIYGYTF; CDR3nt: TGTGCCAGTAGTTCCAGTGGACAGGGCATTATTTATGGCTACACCTTC
j_gene: TRBJ1-1; v_gene: TRBV5-6; d_gene: .; CDR3aa: CASSFYTEAFF; CDR3nt: TGTGCCAGCAGCTTCTACACTGAAGCTTTCTTT
j_gene: TRBJ1-1; v_gene: TRBV19; d_gene: .; CDR3aa: CASSMGWGSGGMNTEAFF; CDR3nt: TGTGCCAGTAGTATGGGTTGGGGAAGCGGTGGGATGAACACTGAAGCTTTCTTT
j_gene: TRBJ2-5; v_gene: TRBV9; d_gene: .; CDR3aa: CASSVGQEETQYF; CDR3nt: TGTGCCAGCAGCGTGGGGCAGGAAGAGACCCAGTACTTC
j_gene: TRBJ1-2; v_gene: TRBV5-6; d_gene: .; CDR3aa: CASSSPEQATYGYTF; CDR3nt: TGTGCCAGCAGCTCGCCGGAACAGGCTACCTATGGCTACACCTTC
j_gene: TRBJ1-2; v_gene: TRBV5-1; d_gene: .; CDR3aa: CASSLGVGGANYGYTF; CDR3nt: TGCGCCAGCAGCTTGGGAGTTGGAGGAGCTAACTATGGCTACACCTTC
j_gene: TRBJ2-7; v_gene: TRBV7-9; d_gene: .; CDR3aa: CASSRDFTQSYEQYF; CDR3nt: TGTGCCAGCAGCCGGGACTTCACCCAATCCTACGAGCAGTACTTC
j_gene: TRBJ1-1; v_gene: TRBV30; d_gene: TRBD1; CDR3aa: CAWGQGDWTEAFF; CDR3nt: TGTGCCTGGGGACAGGGGGATTGGACTGAAGCTTTCTTT
j_gene: TRBJ2-2; v_gene: TRBV5-4; d_gene: TRBD2; CDR3aa: CASSLEFGLAGEPNTGELFF; CDR3nt: TGTGCCAGCAGCTTGGAATTTGGACTAGCGGGGGAACCGAACACCGGGGAGCTGTTTTTT
j_gene: TRBJ1-5; v_gene: TRBV19; d_gene: TRBD1; CDR3aa: CASSPGQAGWQPQHF; CDR3nt: TGTGCCAGTAGTCCCGGACAGGCAGGTTGGCAGCCCCAGCATTTT
j_gene: TRBJ2-5; v_gene: TRBV20-1; d_gene: TRBD2; CDR3aa: CSASRPSGGTKTQYF; CDR3nt: TGCAGTGCTAGTCGACCCAGCGGGGGGACGAAGACCCAGTACTTC
j_gene: TRBJ2-5; v_gene: TRBV4-3; d_gene: TRBD2; CDR3aa: CASSQDPPSGAETQYF; CDR3nt: TGCGCCAGCAGCCAAGATCCGCCTAGCGGGGCGGAGACCCAGTACTTC
j_gene: TRBJ1-2; v_gene: TRBV3-1/TRBV3-2; d_gene: TRBD1; CDR3aa: CASSQAGGLGYGYTF; CDR3nt: TGTGCCAGCAGCCAAGCAGGGGGCCTTGGCTATGGCTACACCTTC
j_gene: TRBJ1-2; v_gene: TRBV12-3/TRBV12-4; d_gene: .; CDR3aa: CASSDGRYYGYTF; CDR3nt: TGTGCCAGCAGCGACGGGAGATACTATGGCTACACCTTC
j_gene: TRBJ2-1; v_gene: TRBV2; d_gene: TRBD1; CDR3aa: CASSRQGANEQFF; CDR3nt: TGTGCCAGCTCCAGACAGGGGGCCAATGAGCAGTTCTTC
j_gene: TRBJ2-3; v_gene: TRBV20-1; d_gene: .; CDR3aa: CSASRDTQYF; CDR3nt: TGCAGTGCTAGTCGAGATACGCAGTATTTT
j_gene: TRBJ2-3; v_gene: TRBV18; d_gene: .; CDR3aa: CASSPSWRTSTDTQYF; CDR3nt: TGTGCCAGCTCACCATCTTGGAGAACTAGCACAGATACGCAGTATTTT
j_gene: TRBJ1-4; v_gene: TRBV2; d_gene: TRBD1; CDR3aa: CASSDEGAIEKLFF; CDR3nt: TGTGCCAGCAGTGACGAGGGGGCAATTGAAAAACTGTTTTTT
j_gene: TRBJ2-1; v_gene: TRBV6-5; d_gene: TRBD2; CDR3aa: CASSYEGLAYNEQFF; CDR3nt: TGTGCCAGCAGTTACGAGGGACTAGCCTACAATGAGCAGTTCTTC
j_gene: TRBJ1-2; v_gene: TRBV7-2; d_gene: .; CDR3aa: CASSLGQYNYGYTF; CDR3nt: TGTGCCAGCAGCTTAGGACAGTATAACTATGGCTACACCTTC
j_gene: TRBJ2-5; v_gene: TRBV10-2; d_gene: .; CDR3aa: CASAVRGQKTQYF; CDR3nt: TGCGCCAGTGCGGTGCGGGGGCAAAAGACCCAGTACTTC
j_gene: TRBJ1-6; v_gene: TRBV5-1; d_gene: .; CDR3aa: CASSLESADNSPLHF; CDR3nt: TGCGCCAGCAGCTTGGAGTCTGCGGATAATTCACCCCTCCACTTT
j_gene: TRBJ1-1; v_gene: TRBV6-5; d_gene: TRBD1; CDR3aa: CASSYSTGAGGTEAFF; CDR3nt: TGTGCCAGCAGTTACTCGACAGGGGCGGGTGGCACTGAAGCTTTCTTT
j_gene: TRBJ1-6; v_gene: TRBV5-1; d_gene: .; CDR3aa: CASSVNRDNNSPLHF; CDR3nt: TGCGCCAGCAGCGTAAACAGGGACAATAATTCACCCCTCCACTTT
j_gene: TRBJ2-3; v_gene: TRBV5-1; d_gene: .; CDR3aa: CASSLGLTISTDTQYF; CDR3nt: TGCGCCAGCAGCTTGGGTCTCACAATTAGCACAGATACGCAGTATTTT
j_gene: TRBJ1-6; v_gene: TRBV28; d_gene: .; CDR3aa: CAVERKQGGNSPLHF; CDR3nt: TGTGCCGTCGAGCGTAAACAGGGAGGGAATTCACCCCTCCACTTT
j_gene: TRBJ2-7; v_gene: TRBV14; d_gene: .; CDR3aa: CASSTLDGDSYEQYF; CDR3nt: TGTGCCAGCAGCACCCTGGACGGGGACTCCTACGAGCAGTACTTC
j_gene: TRBJ2-4; v_gene: TRBV30; d_gene: .; CDR3aa: CAWRRRTELAKNIQYF; CDR3nt: TGTGCCTGGAGAAGAAGGACAGAACTAGCCAAAAACATTCAGTACTTC
j_gene: TRBJ1-1; v_gene: TRBV19; d_gene: .; CDR3aa: CASSPQSHAKAFF; CDR3nt: TGTGCCAGTAGTCCACAGTCCCATGCGAAAGCTTTCTTT